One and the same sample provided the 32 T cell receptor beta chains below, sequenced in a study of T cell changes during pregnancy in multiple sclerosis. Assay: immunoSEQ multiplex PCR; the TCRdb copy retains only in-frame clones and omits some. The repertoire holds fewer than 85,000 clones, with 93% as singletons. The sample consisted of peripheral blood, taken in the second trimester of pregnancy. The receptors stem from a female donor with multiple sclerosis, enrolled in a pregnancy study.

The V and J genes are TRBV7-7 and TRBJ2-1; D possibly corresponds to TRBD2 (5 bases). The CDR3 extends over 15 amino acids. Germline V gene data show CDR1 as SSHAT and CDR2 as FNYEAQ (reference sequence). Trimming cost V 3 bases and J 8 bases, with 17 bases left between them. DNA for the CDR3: TGTGCCAGCAGCTTCACCGGGCGGGCTCATGATGAGCAGTTCTTC. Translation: CASSFTGRAHDEQFF. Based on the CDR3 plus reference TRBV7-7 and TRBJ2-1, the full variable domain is GAGVSQSPRYKVTKRGQDVTLRCDPISSHATLYWYQQALGQGPEFLTYFNYEAQPDKSGLPSDRFSAERPEGSISTLTIQRTEQRDSAMYRCASSFTGRAHDEQFFGPGTRLTVL.

The CDR3 region is CASSIVGTNYGYTF. Here the CDR3 DNA reads TGTGCCAGTAGTATAGTGGGCACTAACTATGGCTACACCTTC. The V call is TRBV19, the J call TRBJ1-2; D call uncertain. Trimming pared 1 base from V and 0 bases from J, leaving 6 bases between. This CDR3 comprises 14 residues. Per the germline V gene, CDR1 is LNHDA and CDR2 is SQIVND (reference sequence). The full variable domain, its missing parts supplied by reference TRBV19 and TRBJ1-2, is DGGITQSPKYLFRKEGQNVTLSCEQNLNHDAMYWYRQDPGQGLRLIYYSQIVNDFQKGDIAEGYSVSREKKESFPLTVTSAQKNPTAFYLCASSIVGTNYGYTFGSGTRLTVV.

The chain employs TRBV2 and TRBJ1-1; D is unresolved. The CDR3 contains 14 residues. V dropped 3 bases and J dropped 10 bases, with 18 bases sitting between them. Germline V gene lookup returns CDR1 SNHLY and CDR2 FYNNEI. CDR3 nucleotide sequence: TGTGCCAGCAGTGACCCCGGCCGGAAGAGGGTAGCTTTCTTT. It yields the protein CASSDPGRKRVAFF.

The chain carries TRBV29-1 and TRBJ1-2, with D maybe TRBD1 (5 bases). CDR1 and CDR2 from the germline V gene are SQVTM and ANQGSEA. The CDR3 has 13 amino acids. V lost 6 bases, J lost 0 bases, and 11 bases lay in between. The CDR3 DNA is TGCAGCGTGGAGACAGCCTCTAACTATGGCTACACCTTC. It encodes CSVETASNYGYTF.

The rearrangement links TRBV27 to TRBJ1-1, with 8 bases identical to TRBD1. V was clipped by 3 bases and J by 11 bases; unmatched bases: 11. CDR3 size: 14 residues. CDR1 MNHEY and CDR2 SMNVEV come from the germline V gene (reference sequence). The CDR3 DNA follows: TGTGCCAGCAGTTTTACAGGGGGAATCCAAACCGCTTTCTTT. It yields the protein CASSFTGGIQTAFF.

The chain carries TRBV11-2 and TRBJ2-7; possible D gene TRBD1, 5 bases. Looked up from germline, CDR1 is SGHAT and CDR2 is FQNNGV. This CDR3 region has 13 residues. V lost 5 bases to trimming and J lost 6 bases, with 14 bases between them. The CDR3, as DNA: TGTGCCAGCAGCAGTGGCAGTAGGGGCGAGCAGTACTTC. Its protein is CASSSGSRGEQYF.

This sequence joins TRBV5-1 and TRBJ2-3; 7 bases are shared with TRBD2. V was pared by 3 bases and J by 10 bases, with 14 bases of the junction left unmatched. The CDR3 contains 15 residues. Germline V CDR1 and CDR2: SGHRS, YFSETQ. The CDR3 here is CASSWGAETSYPQYF. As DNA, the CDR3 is TGCGCCAGCAGCTGGGGCGCGGAGACTAGCTATCCGCAGTATTTT.

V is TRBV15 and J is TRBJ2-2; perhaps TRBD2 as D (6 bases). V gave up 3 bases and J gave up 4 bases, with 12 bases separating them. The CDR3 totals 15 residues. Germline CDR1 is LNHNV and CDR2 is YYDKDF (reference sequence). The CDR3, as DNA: TGTGCCACCAGCAGGGGGGGACTCGCCACCGGGGAGCTGTTTTTT. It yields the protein CATSRGGLATGELFF.

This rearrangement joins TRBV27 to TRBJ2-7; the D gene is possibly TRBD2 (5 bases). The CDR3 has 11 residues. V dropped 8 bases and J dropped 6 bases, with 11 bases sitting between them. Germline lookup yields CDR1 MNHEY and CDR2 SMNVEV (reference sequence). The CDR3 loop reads CASHSGVEQYF. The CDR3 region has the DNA TGTGCCAGCCACTCCGGGGTCGAGCAGTACTTC.

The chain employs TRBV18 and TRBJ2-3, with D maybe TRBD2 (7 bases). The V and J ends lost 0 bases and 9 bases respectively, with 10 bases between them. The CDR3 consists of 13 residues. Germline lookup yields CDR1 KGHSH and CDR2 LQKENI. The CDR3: CASSPPGGGTQYF. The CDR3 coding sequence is TGTGCCAGCTCACCACCAGGGGGGGGGACGCAGTATTTT.

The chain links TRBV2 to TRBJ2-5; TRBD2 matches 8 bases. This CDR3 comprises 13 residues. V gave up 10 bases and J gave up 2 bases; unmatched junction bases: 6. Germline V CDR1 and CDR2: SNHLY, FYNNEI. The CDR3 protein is CATGGGSQETQYF. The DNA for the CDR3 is TGTGCCACCGGGGGGGGATCACAAGAGACCCAGTACTTC. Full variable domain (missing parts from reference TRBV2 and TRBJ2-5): EPEVTQTPSHQVTQMGQEVILRCVPISNHLYFYWYRQILGQKVEFLVSFYNNEISEKSEIFDDQFSVERPDGSNFTLKIRSTKLEDSAMYFCATGGGSQETQYFGPGTRLLVL.

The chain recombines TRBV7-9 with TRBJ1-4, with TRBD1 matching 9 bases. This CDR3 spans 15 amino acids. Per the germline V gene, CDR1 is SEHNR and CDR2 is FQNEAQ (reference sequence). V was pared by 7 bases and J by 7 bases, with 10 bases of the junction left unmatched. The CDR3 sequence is CASTILGTGSEKLFF. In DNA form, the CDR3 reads TGTGCCAGCACCATCCTTGGGACAGGGTCTGAAAAACTGTTTTTT. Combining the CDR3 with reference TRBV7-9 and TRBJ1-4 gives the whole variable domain DTGVSQNPRHKITKRGQNVTFRCDPISEHNRLYWYRQTLGQGPEFLTYFQNEAQLEKSRLLSDRFSAERPKGSFSTLEIQRTEQGDSAMYLCASTILGTGSEKLFFGSGTQLSVL.

CDR3 nucleotides: TGTGCCAGCAGTTTCAGGACTAGCAGGAGTGAGCAGTTCTTC. The encoded protein is CASSFRTSRSEQFF. This chain uses TRBV6-5 with TRBJ2-1; 8 bases are a match to TRBD2. The CDR3 contains 14 residues. CDR1 and CDR2 (germline): MNHEY, SVGAGI. Germline trimming cut 4 bases from V and 9 bases from J; bases unmatched to any gene: 8.

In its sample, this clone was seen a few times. CDR3 amino acids: CASSQLAGEGETQYF. As DNA, the CDR3 is TGCGCCAGCAGCCAACTAGCTGGGGAGGGGGAGACCCAGTACTTC. The chain uses TRBV4-1 and TRBJ2-5; TRBD2 aligns across 7 bases. The CDR3 is 15 residues long. The germline CDR1 and CDR2 sequences are MGHRA and YSYEKL. The junction had 8 bases not matched to a gene; V was cut back by 2 bases and J by 5 bases.

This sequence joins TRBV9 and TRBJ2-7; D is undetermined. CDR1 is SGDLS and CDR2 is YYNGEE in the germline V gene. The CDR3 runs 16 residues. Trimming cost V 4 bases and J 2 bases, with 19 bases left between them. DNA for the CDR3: TGTGCCAGCAGCCCCCGCTCCCCGCAGTCACCCTACGAGCAGTACTTC. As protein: CASSPRSPQSPYEQYF.

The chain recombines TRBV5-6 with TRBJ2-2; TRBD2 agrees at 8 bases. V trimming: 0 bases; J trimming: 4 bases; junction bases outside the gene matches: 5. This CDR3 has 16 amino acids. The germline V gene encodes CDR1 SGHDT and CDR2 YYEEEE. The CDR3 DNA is TGTGCCAGCAGCTTGGACGGCGGGGGGCGCACCGGGGAGCTGTTTTTT. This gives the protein CASSLDGGGRTGELFF.

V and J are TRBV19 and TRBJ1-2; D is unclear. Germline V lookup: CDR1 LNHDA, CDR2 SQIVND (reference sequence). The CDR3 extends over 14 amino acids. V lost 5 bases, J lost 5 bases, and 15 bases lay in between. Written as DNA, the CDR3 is TGTGCCAGTAGTTTCGGGGTTAGTGGTTATGGCTACACCTTC. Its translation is CASSFGVSGYGYTF. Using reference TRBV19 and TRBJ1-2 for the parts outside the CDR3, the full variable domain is DGGITQSPKYLFRKEGQNVTLSCEQNLNHDAMYWYRQDPGQGLRLIYYSQIVNDFQKGDIAEGYSVSREKKESFPLTVTSAQKNPTAFYLCASSFGVSGYGYTFGSGTRLTVV.

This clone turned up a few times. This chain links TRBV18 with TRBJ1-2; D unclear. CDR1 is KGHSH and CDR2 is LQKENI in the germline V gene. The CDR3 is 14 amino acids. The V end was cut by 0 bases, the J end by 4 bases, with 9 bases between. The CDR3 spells CASSPPSGTYGYTF. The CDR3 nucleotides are TGTGCCAGCTCACCACCGTCTGGCACCTATGGCTACACCTTC.

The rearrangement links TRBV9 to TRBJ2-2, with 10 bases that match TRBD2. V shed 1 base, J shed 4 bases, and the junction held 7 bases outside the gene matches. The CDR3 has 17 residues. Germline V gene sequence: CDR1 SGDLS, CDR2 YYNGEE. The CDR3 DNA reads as TGTGCCAGCAGCGTACTGGCTAGCGGGGGTGTCACCGGGGAGCTGTTTTTT. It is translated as CASSVLASGGVTGELFF.

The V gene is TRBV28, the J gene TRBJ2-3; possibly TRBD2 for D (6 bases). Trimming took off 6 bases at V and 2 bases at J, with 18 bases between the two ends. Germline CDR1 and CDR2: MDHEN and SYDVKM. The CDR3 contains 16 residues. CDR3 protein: CASSRWIAENTDTQYF. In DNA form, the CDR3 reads TGTGCCAGCAGCCGTTGGATAGCGGAGAACACAGATACGCAGTATTTT.

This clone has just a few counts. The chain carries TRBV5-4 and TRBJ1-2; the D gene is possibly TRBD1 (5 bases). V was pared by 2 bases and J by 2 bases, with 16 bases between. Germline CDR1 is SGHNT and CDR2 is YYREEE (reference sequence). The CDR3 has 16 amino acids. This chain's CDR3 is CASSFGLDTLNYGYTF. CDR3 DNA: TGTGCCAGCAGCTTCGGGCTGGACACCTTAAACTATGGCTACACCTTC.

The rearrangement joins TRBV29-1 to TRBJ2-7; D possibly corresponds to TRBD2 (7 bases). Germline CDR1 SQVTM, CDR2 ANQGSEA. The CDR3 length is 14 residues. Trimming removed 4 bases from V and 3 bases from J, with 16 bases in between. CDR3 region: CSVVGGAGIYEQYF. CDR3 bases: TGCAGCGTTGTGGGGGGGGCAGGCATCTACGAGCAGTACTTC.

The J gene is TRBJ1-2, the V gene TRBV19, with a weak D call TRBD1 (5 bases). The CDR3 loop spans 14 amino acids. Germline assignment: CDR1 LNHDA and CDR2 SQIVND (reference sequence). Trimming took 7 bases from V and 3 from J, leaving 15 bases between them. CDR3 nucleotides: TGTGCCAGTACCCTGAGCTGGGGCGACTATGGCTACACCTTC. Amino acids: CASTLSWGDYGYTF. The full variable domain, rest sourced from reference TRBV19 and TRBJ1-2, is DGGITQSPKYLFRKEGQNVTLSCEQNLNHDAMYWYRQDPGQGLRLIYYSQIVNDFQKGDIAEGYSVSREKKESFPLTVTSAQKNPTAFYLCASTLSWGDYGYTFGSGTRLTVV.

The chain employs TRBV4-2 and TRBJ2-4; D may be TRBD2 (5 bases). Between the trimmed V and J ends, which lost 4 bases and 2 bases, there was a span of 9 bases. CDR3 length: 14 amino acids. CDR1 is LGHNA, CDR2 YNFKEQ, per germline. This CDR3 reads CASSPSGSKNIQYF. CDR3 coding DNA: TGTGCCAGCAGCCCTTCGGGGTCCAAAAACATTCAGTACTTC.

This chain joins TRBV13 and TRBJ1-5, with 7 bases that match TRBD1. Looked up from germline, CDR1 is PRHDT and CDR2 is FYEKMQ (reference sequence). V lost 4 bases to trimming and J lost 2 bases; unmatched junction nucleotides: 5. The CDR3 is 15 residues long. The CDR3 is CASSSSTGGNQPQHF. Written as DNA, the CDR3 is TGTGCCAGCAGCTCCTCCACAGGGGGCAATCAGCCCCAGCATTTT.

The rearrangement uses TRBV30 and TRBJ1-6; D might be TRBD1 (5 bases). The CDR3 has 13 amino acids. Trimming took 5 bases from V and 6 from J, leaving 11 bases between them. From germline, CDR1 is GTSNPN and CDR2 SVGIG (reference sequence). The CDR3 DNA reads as TGTGCCTGGGACGGGGGAACTAATTCACCCCTCCACTTT. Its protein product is CAWDGGTNSPLHF. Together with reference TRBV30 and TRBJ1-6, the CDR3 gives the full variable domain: SQTIHQWPATLVQPVGSPLSLECTVEGTSNPNLYWYRQAAGRGLQLLFYSVGIGQISSEVPQNLSASRPQDRQFILSSKKLLLSDSGFYLCAWDGGTNSPLHFGNGTRLTVT.

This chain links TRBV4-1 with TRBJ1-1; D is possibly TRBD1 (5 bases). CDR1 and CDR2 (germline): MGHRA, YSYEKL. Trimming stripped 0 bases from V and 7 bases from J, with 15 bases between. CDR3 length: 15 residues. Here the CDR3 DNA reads TGCGCCAGCAGCCAAGAAGGCCCAGGGTGGGGTGAAGCTTTCTTT. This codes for CASSQEGPGWGEAFF.

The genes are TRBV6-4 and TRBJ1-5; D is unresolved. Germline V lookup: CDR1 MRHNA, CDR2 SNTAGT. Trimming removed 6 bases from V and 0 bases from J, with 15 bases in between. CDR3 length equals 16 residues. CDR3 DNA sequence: TGTGCCAGCAGGCCCAAGACACAAGATAGCAATCAGCCCCAGCATTTT. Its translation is CASRPKTQDSNQPQHF.

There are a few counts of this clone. CDR3 bases: TGTGCCAGCAGCCGGGGACTAGCGGGAGTCTACGAGCAGTACTTC. Its translation is CASSRGLAGVYEQYF. V is TRBV5-8 and J is TRBJ2-7; 14 positions agree with TRBD2. Per the germline V gene, CDR1 is SGHTS and CDR2 is YDEGEE. With V trimmed by 4 bases and J by 3 bases, 3 bases remained unmatched. The CDR3 covers 15 residues.

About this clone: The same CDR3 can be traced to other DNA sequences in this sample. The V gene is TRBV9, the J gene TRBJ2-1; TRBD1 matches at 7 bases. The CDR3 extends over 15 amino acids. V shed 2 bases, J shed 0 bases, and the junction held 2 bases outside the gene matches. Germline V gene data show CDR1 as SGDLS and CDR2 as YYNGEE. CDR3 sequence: CASSVTGSSYNEQFF. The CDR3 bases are TGTGCCAGCAGCGTGACAGGGAGCTCCTACAATGAGCAGTTCTTC.

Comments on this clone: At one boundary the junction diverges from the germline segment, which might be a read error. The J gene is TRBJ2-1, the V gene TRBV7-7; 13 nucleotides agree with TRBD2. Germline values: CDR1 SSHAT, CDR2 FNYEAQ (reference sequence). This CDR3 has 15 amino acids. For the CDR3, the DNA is TGTGCTAGCAGCCTAACTAGCGGGGGGGCAGTTGAGCAGTTCTTC. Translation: CASSLTSGGAVEQFF.

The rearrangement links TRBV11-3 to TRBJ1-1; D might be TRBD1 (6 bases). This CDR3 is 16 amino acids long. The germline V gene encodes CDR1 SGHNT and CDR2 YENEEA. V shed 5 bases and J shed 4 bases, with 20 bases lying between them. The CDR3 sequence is CASSGADRTGPTEAFF. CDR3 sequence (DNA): TGTGCCAGCAGCGGAGCGGACAGAACAGGGCCCACTGAAGCTTTCTTT. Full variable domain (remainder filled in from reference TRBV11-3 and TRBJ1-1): EAGVVQSPRYKIIEKKQPVAFWCNPISGHNTLYWYLQNLGQGPELLIRYENEEAVDDSQLPKDRFSAERLKGVDSTLKIQPAELGDSAVYLCASSGADRTGPTEAFFGQGTRLTVV.